The clone carrying this T cell receptor beta chain was detected ten times or more. What it binds is unknown. The V gene's germline CDR1 is KGHSH and CDR2 LQKENI. With 5 bases clipped from V and 9 bases from J, the junction kept 7 bases outside the gene matches. This CDR3 contains 13 residues. TCRdb redid the calling of the 5' RACE reads with MiXCR, one entry per CDR3 protein. In the table there are tens of thousands of distinct CDR3 sequences, around 3.1% of which are singletons. This specimen comes from a study of neurological immune-mediated disorders. Whole-study results and caveats: Any association between clinical or MRI features and the multiple sclerosis repertoire cluster was absent.

This TCR was recovered from a man aged 35 to 55 with multiple sclerosis. Material for sequencing was PBMCs. The J gene is TRBJ2-3, the V gene TRBV18, with 8 bases fitting TRBD1. DNA of the CDR3: TGTGCCAGCTCATCTCTACAGGGGGTGACGCAGTATTTT. Translated, it gives CASSSLQGVTQYF. The entire variable domain, with the rest obtained from reference TRBV18 and TRBJ2-3, is as follows: NAGVMQNPRHLVRRRGQEARLRCSPMKGHSHVYWYRQLPEEGLKFMVYLQKENIIDESGMPKERFSAEFPKEGPSILRIQQVVRGDSAAYFCASSSLQGVTQYFGPGTRLTVL.